In its sample, the clone carrying this T cell receptor beta chain was seen once. Its antigen is currently unknown. The sample is drawn from a study of blood T cells in healthy people across ages. At the level of the study: About one barcoded beta molecule per two T cells was captured by template switching. Study results and limitations: In long-lived donors, naive CD4+ cell counts and diversity exceeded those of aged donors.

The authors extracted at least 5 micrograms of total RNA per sample. Germline trimming cut 2 bases from V and 2 bases from J; bases unmatched to any gene: 7. The CDR3 runs to 16 residues. Germline CDR1 and CDR2: KGHSH and LQKENI. Next came a second PCR, run for about 7 to 12 cycles, which used a sample-barcoded 5' primer along with a J-beta primer mix. TCRdb passed the 5' RACE reads through MiXCR, listing each CDR3 protein once. The sample contains about 1,500,000 distinct CDR3 sequences, 42% of which appear only once. The sequence was collected from a woman between 18 and 29 years old in good health. Input material: blood. The rearrangement uses TRBV18 and TRBJ2-7; 9 bases align to TRBD1. This CDR3 reads CASSPNPDRGAYEQYF. The CDR3, as DNA: TGTGCCAGCTCACCAAATCCTGACAGGGGGGCCTACGAGCAGTACTTC.